This T cell receptor beta chain originates from a study of graft-versus-host responses after intestinal transplantation. Study at large: Every one of the recipients received anti-thymocyte globulin induction and afterwards took tacrolimus and steroids for three to four years.

This CDR3 has 14 amino acids. With 7 bases removed from V and 0 bases from J, the gap between germline ends came to 13 bases. CDR1 is MNHNY, CDR2 SVGAGI, per germline (reference sequence). This clone was observed a few times. No antigen is known for it. Method: immunoSEQ multiplex PCR; TCRdb's copy keeps in-frame clones and lacks some. This sample has some 120,000 clones, with 90% to 95% found just once. The material sequenced was unstimulated CD4+ T cells sorted from spleen or lymph node cells, taken before transplant. This chain joins TRBV6-6 and TRBJ2-7; D gene unclear. The receptor comes from a human donor who was the organ donor for an intestinal transplant. The CDR3 spells CASNVGRSSYEQYF. CDR3 sequence (DNA): TGTGCCAGCAACGTGGGTCGAAGCTCCTACGAGCAGTACTTC.